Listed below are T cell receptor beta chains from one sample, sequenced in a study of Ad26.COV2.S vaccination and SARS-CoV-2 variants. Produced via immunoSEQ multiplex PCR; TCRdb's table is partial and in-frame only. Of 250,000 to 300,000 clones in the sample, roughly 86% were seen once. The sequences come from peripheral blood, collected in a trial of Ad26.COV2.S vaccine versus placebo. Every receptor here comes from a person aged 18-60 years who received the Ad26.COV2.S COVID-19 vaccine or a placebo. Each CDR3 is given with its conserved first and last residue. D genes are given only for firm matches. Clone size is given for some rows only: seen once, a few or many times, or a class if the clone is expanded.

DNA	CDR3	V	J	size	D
TGTGCCAGCAGGAAGGACCCGGGGATTCAGTACTTC	CASRKDPGIQYF	TRBV3-1/TRBV3-2	TRBJ2-4	once	NA
TGTGCCAGCAGTTTATGGGCAGGCAATAGCAATCAGCCCCAGCATTTT	CASSLWAGNSNQPQHF	TRBV28	TRBJ1-5	once	NA
TGTGCCAGCAGTCGCCGGGACATCTCTGACGGCTACACCTTC	CASSRRDISDGYTF	TRBV6-6	TRBJ1-2	NA	NA
TGTGCCAGCAGCCAAGGGCCAGGCTACGAGCAGTACTTC	CASSQGPGYEQYF	TRBV14	TRBJ2-7	NA	NA
TGCGCCAGCGGGCCCTTCGGGAGTAACTATGGCTACACCTTC	CASGPFGSNYGYTF	TRBV5-1	TRBJ1-2	NA	NA
TGTGCCAGCAGCTTCCGGGAGTCTTCCTACAATGAGCAGTTCTTC	CASSFRESSYNEQFF	TRBV13	TRBJ2-1	once	NA
TGTGCCAGCAGCGAACAGGGGGCTAACTATGGCTACACCTTC	CASSEQGANYGYTF	TRBV2	TRBJ1-2	NA	TRBD1
TGCGCCAGCTGGGACAGATATAGCAATCAGCCCCAGCATTTT	CASWDRYSNQPQHF	TRBV10-2	TRBJ1-5	NA	TRBD1
TGTGCCAGTAGGACAGGGGTCTATGGCTACACCTTC	CASRTGVYGYTF	TRBV19	TRBJ1-2	NA	TRBD1
TGTGCCAGCAGCTTAGGGAGAGAACCCTACGAGCAGTACTTC	CASSLGREPYEQYF	TRBV11-3	TRBJ2-7	NA	NA
TGTGCCAGCAGCGTAGCTGTTAAGATAGCCCCCCAGAAGACCCAGTACTTC	CASSVAVKIAPQKTQYF	TRBV9	TRBJ2-5	NA	NA
TGCGCCAGCAGTGAACTGACAACTAGCGGGAGGACCTACGAGCAGTACTTC	CASSELTTSGRTYEQYF	TRBV10-1	TRBJ2-7	NA	TRBD2
TGTGCCAGCAGCCCCGCGGGGGGAGGCAATCAGCCCCAGCATTTT	CASSPAGGGNQPQHF	TRBV6-2/TRBV6-3	TRBJ1-5	NA	NA
TGTGCCAGCAGCCGAAATAGGGCCCTGAACACTGAAGCTTTCTTT	CASSRNRALNTEAFF	TRBV25-1	TRBJ1-1	NA	NA
TGTGCCAGCAGCCCGAACGATCGGGATACGCAGTATTTT	CASSPNDRDTQYF	TRBV7-2	TRBJ2-3	NA	NA
TGCAGCGTTGAAGATTTAGCGGGGGGACTCACAGATACGCAGTATTTT	CSVEDLAGGLTDTQYF	TRBV29-1	TRBJ2-3	NA	TRBD2
TGCGCCAGCAGCTTTGGATCCCGGACTAGCGGGGGAACCTACGAGCAGTACTTC	CASSFGSRTSGGTYEQYF	TRBV5-1	TRBJ2-7	NA	TRBD2
TGTGCCAGCAGCAGCGACTTCACAGGGGGCGCTGGAAACACCATATATTTT	CASSSDFTGGAGNTIYF	TRBV28	TRBJ1-3	NA	TRBD1
TGTGCCAGCAGCCTTAACCCTAGCGGGCAAGAGACCCAGTACTTC	CASSLNPSGQETQYF	TRBV3-1/TRBV3-2	TRBJ2-5	NA	TRBD2
TGTGCCAGCAGCGTGTCCGGGACAGGGGGTGACGAGCAGTACTTC	CASSVSGTGGDEQYF	TRBV7-2	TRBJ2-7	NA	TRBD1
TGTGCCAGCAGCACGGGAGACGGCTACACCTTC	CASSTGDGYTF	TRBV7-8	TRBJ1-2	NA	NA
TGTGCCAGTAGTATATTTGGCGGGAGGGCCAGGAATGAGCAGTTCTTC	CASSIFGGRARNEQFF	TRBV19	TRBJ2-1	NA	TRBD2
TGTGCCAGCAGCGCACGATTAGCGGGAGGGCCCAGTGAGCAGTTCTTC	CASSARLAGGPSEQFF	TRBV7-8	TRBJ2-1	few	TRBD2
TGTGCCAGTACCCCAGAGCACTCTGGAAACACCATATATTTT	CASTPEHSGNTIYF	TRBV19	TRBJ1-3	NA	NA
TGCGCCAGCAGATTCCGGGCTGGGGCCAACGTCCTGACTTTC	CASRFRAGANVLTF	TRBV5-1	TRBJ2-6	NA	NA
TGTGCCAGCAGTGAGTATGGGAACCAAGGCAACTATGGCTACACCTTC	CASSEYGNQGNYGYTF	TRBV2	TRBJ1-2	NA	NA
TGCGCCAGCAGCTTGGCAGGGAACTATGGCTACACCTTC	CASSLAGNYGYTF	TRBV5-1	TRBJ1-2	NA	NA
NA	CASSELFGSGYSPLHF	TRBV6-1	TRBJ1-6	NA	NA
TGTGCCAGCAGCCTAGGGACTGCCGGAGAAAAACTGTTTTTT	CASSLGTAGEKLFF	TRBV7-2	TRBJ1-4	NA	NA
TGTGCTAGTGGTTTGGTATCGTGGGGGGCGAGATTCTTC	CASGLVSWGARFF	TRBV12-5	TRBJ2-1	NA	NA
TGTGCCAGTGCGAAACAGGGGAACTATGGCTACACCTTC	CASAKQGNYGYTF	TRBV19	TRBJ1-2	NA	TRBD1
TGTGCCAGTACGGGGCTCTTTGAGCAGTTCTTC	CASTGLFEQFF	TRBV19	TRBJ2-1	NA	NA
TGTGCCAGTAGTAGGGGACAGACCTTTGGTGGCTACACCTTC	CASSRGQTFGGYTF	TRBV19	TRBJ1-2	once	TRBD1
TGCGCCAGCAGCTTGGTGGCGGAATATTACAATGAGCAGTTCTTC	CASSLVAEYYNEQFF	TRBV5-1	TRBJ2-1	NA	NA
TGTGCCACCAGCAGAGCGGAGGGGGCTATGAATTCACCCCTCCACTTT	CATSRAEGAMNSPLHF	TRBV15	TRBJ1-6	NA	TRBD1
TGTGCCAGCGGCCCGGGATACGAGCAGTACTTC	CASGPGYEQYF	TRBV7-2	TRBJ2-7	NA	NA
TGTGCCAGCAGCCCCCCGGGAGGTTGGGGCGGGGAGCAGTTCTTC	CASSPPGGWGGEQFF	TRBV9	TRBJ2-1	NA	TRBD2
TGTGCCAGCAGTAAAAGCTTTCGGGATACGCAGTATTTT	CASSKSFRDTQYF	TRBV27	TRBJ2-3	NA	NA
TGTGCCAGCAGCTTATACGACAGTCCTAACTATGGCTACACCTTC	CASSLYDSPNYGYTF	TRBV7-9	TRBJ1-2	NA	NA
TGTGCCAGCAGTTACGCAGGGAATTGGGGAGATACGCAGTATTTT	CASSYAGNWGDTQYF	TRBV6-5	TRBJ2-3	NA	NA
TGCGCCAGCAGCTTGGTTGCCAGGGGTGTCGGAAATTCACCCCTCCACTTT	CASSLVARGVGNSPLHF	TRBV5-1	TRBJ1-6	few	NA
TGTGCCATCAGTCCCGGGACAGGGATCGGGGAAAAACTGTTTTTT	CAISPGTGIGEKLFF	TRBV6-5	TRBJ1-4	once	TRBD1